The table lists the clone carrying this T cell receptor (beta chain) with a count of one. The source of the sample is a study of control samples from healthy donors and cancer patients. V shed 5 bases and J shed 0 bases, with 12 bases lying between them. This CDR3 has 16 amino acids. The germline gives CDR1 SGHRS, CDR2 YFSETQ. Assay used: immunoSEQ multiplex PCR; TCRdb lists only in-frame clones, some missing. The data show some 100,000 clones, with around 88% seen just once and about 14% held by the top ten. The sequencing input was blood. The TCR was taken from a man under 40 in good health. The gene calls are TRBV5-1 and TRBJ2-6, with a tentative D call TRBD1 (6 bases). DNA for the CDR3: TGCGCCAGCAGACTTCAGGGGAACTCTGGGGCCAACGTCCTGACTTTC. Residues: CASRLQGNSGANVLTF.